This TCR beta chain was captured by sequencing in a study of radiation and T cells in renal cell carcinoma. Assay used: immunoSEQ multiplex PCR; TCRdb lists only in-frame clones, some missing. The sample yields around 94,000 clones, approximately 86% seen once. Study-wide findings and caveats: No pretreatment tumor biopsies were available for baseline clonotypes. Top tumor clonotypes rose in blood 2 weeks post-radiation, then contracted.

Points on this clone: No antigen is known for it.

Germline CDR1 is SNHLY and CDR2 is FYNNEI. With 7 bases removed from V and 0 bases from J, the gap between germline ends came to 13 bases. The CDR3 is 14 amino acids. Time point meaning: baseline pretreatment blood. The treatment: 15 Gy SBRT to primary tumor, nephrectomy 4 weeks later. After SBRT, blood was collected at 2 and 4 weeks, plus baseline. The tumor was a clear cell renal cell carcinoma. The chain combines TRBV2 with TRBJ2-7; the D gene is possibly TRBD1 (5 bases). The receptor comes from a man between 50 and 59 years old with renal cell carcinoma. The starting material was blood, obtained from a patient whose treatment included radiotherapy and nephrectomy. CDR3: CASNKQATSYEQYF. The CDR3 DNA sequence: TGTGCCAGCAATAAACAGGCGACCTCCTACGAGCAGTACTTC.